The clone carrying this TCR beta chain was found once. The antigen remains unidentified. The naive CD8 fraction comprised CD45RO-negative cells positively selected for CCR7 and excluded terminally differentiated effector memory CD45RA+ cells. The data derive from a study of shared clonotypes between healthy human individuals. The germline V and J ends were trimmed by 0 bases and 8 bases, with 13 bases remaining between them. The CDR3 has 15 residues. Germline CDR1 and CDR2: MNHEY and SVGAGI. The method was immunoSEQ multiplex PCR; TCRdb's version includes in-frame clones alone and lacks a portion of them. Of more than 2 million clones listed, 93% are singletons. Study observations and caveats: Naive subsets generally had larger estimated richness than memory subsets.

The receptor's source is a man in his late teens or twenties in good health. Some clones in this sample may be carry-over from other donors' samples. The chain is built from TRBV6-5 and TRBJ1-4, with D tentatively TRBD1 (5 bases). Sequenced sample: naive CD8+ T cells from PBMCs. The CDR3 DNA reads as TGTGCCAGCAGTTACTCTCCCAGGGCCCAGGAAAAACTGTTTTTT. Its translation: CASSYSPRAQEKLFF.